This TCR beta chain was profiled in a study of CD8+CD57+ T cells in acquired aplastic anemia (dated by TCRdb to the late 2010s). With respect to the entire study: Extracted DNA from sorted CD4+ and CD8+ cells averaged around 3.4 ug, ranging from about 0.2 to 30 ug. CD8+CD57+ expansion was defined as frequency above the mean frequency observed in healthy subjects. Here is what the overall study found, with its caveats: Between patients and healthy controls, no significant difference in CD8+ Simpson's diversity was found (P=0.060). Roughly 30 CD8+ CDR3 sequences were found to be shared between patients and controls, but these sequences appeared to be highly expressed in patients and within the immunodominant clones of the patients.

TCR beta VDJ combination and CDR3 sequence profiling used genomic DNA as the template. An Illumina HiSeq 2000 was used for TCR repertoire sequencing. Concerning the study's data processing: Repertoires were assessed using TRBV/TRBJ rearrangement plots, CDR3 size and DJ length profiles, and Simpson's diversity index. The immunodominant clone was defined as the most abundant DNA sequence in deep sequencing data. CDR3 amino acid sequences were checked for sharing across subjects and were also compared against the VDJdb database and published repertoires. TCRdb reworked the public reads: Q25 trimming with fastp, MiXCR clone assembly, productive beta chains retained. When rows share a CDR3 protein, they turn into one entry using the most common DNA and genes. For this entry, the V and J calls and clone size follow TCRdb and not the study's own pipeline. Across this sample there are 250,000 to 300,000 distinct CDR3 sequences, with under 60% seen only once. The top ten clones comprise around 1.3% of the sample.

The patients picked for sequencing were ones in whom flow cytometry had shown an expansion of CD8+CD57+ cells. Severe acquired aplastic anemia was diagnosed in all patients according to International Study of Aplastic Anemia and Agranulocytosis and Camitta criteria. At the time blood was sampled, none of the patients had received any therapy. In the study, sorted CD4+ and CD8+ blood T cells from patients with severe aplastic anemia and from healthy subjects underwent deep sequencing of TCR repertoires. In the USA, patient enrollment took place under clinicaltrials.gov protocols 00001620, 01623167, 00001397, 00071045, 00081523 and 00961064. Ficoll-Paque density gradient centrifugation was used to isolate peripheral blood mononuclear cells. Before DNA extraction, CD4+ and CD8+ T cells were sorted with FACS or magnetic beads. The germline V gene gives CDR1 as SGHAT and CDR2 as FQNNGV. Trimming leaves V shorter by 0 bases and J shorter by 3 bases, with the junction holding 7 bases beyond the gene matches. The CDR3 goes from the cysteine to the phenylalanine over 16 residues. Only CDR3 DNA is held: 48 bases, read in frame from base 1.

A remark on this clonotype: Its specific antigen is unknown. Nothing much larger sits one base from this clone, and base qualities are not available.

This receptor was obtained from a human donor with aplastic anemia. The sample comprised sorted CD4+, CD8+, or CD8+CD57+ T cells (not recorded which) from PBMCs. This chain is built from TRBV11-2 and TRBJ2-7, with 8 middle bases fitting TRBD1. The nucleotide sequence is given as TGTGCCAGCAGCTTAGATCCCTCAGGACAGGGCTACGAGCAGTACTTC. Translated, it gives CASSLDPSGQGYEQYF.